These T cell receptor beta chains were read from a single sample in a study of blood T cells in healthy people across ages. TCRdb reprocessed the 5' RACE reads via MiXCR and lists one record per CDR3 protein. The profile shows around 500,000 distinct CDR3 sequences, 45% to 55% of them singletons. The specimen was blood. Source of these receptors: a man older than 75 in good health. CDR3s include the opening cysteine and the closing phenylalanine or tryptophan. D genes are given only for firm matches. The size field is filled for only some rows; it gives once, few, many or a size class.

j_call: TRBJ2-1
d_call: NA
v_call: TRBV7-2
clone_size: few
cdr3_aa: CASSLVFGAYNEQFF
cdr3_nt: TGTGCCAGCAGCTTAGTATTTGGGGCCTACAATGAGCAGTTCTTC

j_call: TRBJ2-3
d_call: NA
v_call: TRBV28
clone_size: NA
cdr3_aa: CASTLGGSTDTQYF
cdr3_nt: TGTGCCAGCACCCTGGGCGGGAGCACAGATACGCAGTATTTT

j_call: TRBJ2-5
d_call: NA
v_call: TRBV15
clone_size: NA
cdr3_aa: CATSRTVGILETQYF
cdr3_nt: TGTGCCACCAGCAGGACGGTAGGAATTTTGGAGACCCAGTACTTC

j_call: TRBJ1-5
d_call: TRBD1
v_call: TRBV12-3/TRBV12-4
clone_size: NA
cdr3_aa: CASSLTTGDQPQHF
cdr3_nt: TGTGCCAGCAGTTTAACGACAGGGGATCAGCCCCAGCATTTT

j_call: TRBJ2-5
d_call: TRBD2
v_call: TRBV5-1
clone_size: NA
cdr3_aa: CASSWAGEQETQYF
cdr3_nt: TGCGCCAGCAGCTGGGCGGGAGAACAAGAGACCCAGTACTTC

j_call: TRBJ1-5
d_call: NA
v_call: TRBV5-1
clone_size: few
cdr3_aa: CASRSGAGSPQHF
cdr3_nt: TGCGCCAGCAGGTCGGGGGCGGGTAGTCCCCAGCATTTT

j_call: TRBJ2-5
d_call: TRBD1
v_call: TRBV29-1
clone_size: NA
cdr3_aa: CSVVGTGEETQYF
cdr3_nt: TGCAGCGTTGTCGGGACAGGGGAGGAGACCCAGTACTTC

j_call: TRBJ2-5
d_call: TRBD2
v_call: TRBV14
clone_size: few
cdr3_aa: CASSQGLAGGNEQYF
cdr3_nt: TGTGCCAGCAGCCAGGGACTAGCGGGAGGTAATGAGCAGTACTTC

j_call: TRBJ1-6
d_call: NA
v_call: TRBV20-1
clone_size: NA
cdr3_aa: CSARDNPGSSYNSPLHF
cdr3_nt: TGCAGTGCTAGAGATAATCCGGGGAGCTCCTATAATTCACCCCTCCACTTT

j_call: TRBJ2-7
d_call: TRBD1
v_call: TRBV20-1
clone_size: NA
cdr3_aa: CSAGTGYPGFDEQYF
cdr3_nt: TGCAGTGCCGGGACAGGGTATCCTGGGTTCGACGAGCAGTACTTC

j_call: TRBJ2-1
d_call: NA
v_call: TRBV6-6
clone_size: many
cdr3_aa: CASSYRQDNFYEQFF
cdr3_nt: TGTGCCAGCAGTTACCGGCAGGACAACTTCTATGAGCAGTTCTTC

j_call: TRBJ2-5
d_call: TRBD2
v_call: TRBV20-1
clone_size: NA
cdr3_aa: CSAGRDGREETQYF
cdr3_nt: TGCAGTGCTGGCCGGGACGGGCGGGAGGAGACCCAGTACTTC

j_call: TRBJ2-5
d_call: NA
v_call: TRBV15
clone_size: few
cdr3_aa: CATSRDLGETQYF
cdr3_nt: TGTGCCACCAGCAGAGATCTTGGAGAGACCCAGTACTTC

j_call: TRBJ2-7
d_call: NA
v_call: TRBV7-2
clone_size: once
cdr3_aa: CASSLEGSWIYEQYF
cdr3_nt: TGTGCCAGCAGCTTAGAGGGTAGCTGGATTTACGAGCAGTACTTC

j_call: TRBJ2-1
d_call: NA
v_call: TRBV6-5
clone_size: many
cdr3_aa: CASRTDRSSYNEQFF
cdr3_nt: TGTGCCAGCAGAACTGACCGTAGCTCCTACAATGAGCAGTTCTTC

j_call: TRBJ1-1
d_call: NA
v_call: TRBV20-1
clone_size: NA
cdr3_aa: CSAASRGQGLKLSLRTEAFF
cdr3_nt: NA

j_call: TRBJ2-7
d_call: TRBD2
v_call: TRBV28
clone_size: NA
cdr3_aa: CASSPRTSGSPRFSYEQYF
cdr3_nt: TGTGCCAGCAGTCCGCGGACTAGCGGGAGCCCAAGGTTTTCGTACGAGCAGTACTTC

j_call: TRBJ2-7
d_call: NA
v_call: TRBV28
clone_size: NA
cdr3_aa: CASSLLGGPVYEQYF
cdr3_nt: TGTGCCAGCAGTTTATTGGGGGGCCCAGTCTACGAGCAGTACTTC

j_call: TRBJ2-1
d_call: NA
v_call: TRBV7-2
clone_size: NA
cdr3_aa: CASSHRDGYNEQFF
cdr3_nt: TGTGCCAGCAGTCACAGGGATGGGTACAATGAGCAGTTCTTC

j_call: TRBJ1-2
d_call: TRBD1
v_call: TRBV20-1
clone_size: once
cdr3_aa: CSATTKQGAGANYGYTF
cdr3_nt: TGCAGTGCTACAACTAAACAGGGGGCTGGGGCTAACTATGGCTACACCTTC

j_call: TRBJ2-5
d_call: TRBD1
v_call: TRBV12-5
clone_size: few
cdr3_aa: CASGLGDRGPETQYF
cdr3_nt: TGTGCTAGTGGTTTGGGAGACAGGGGGCCGGAGACCCAGTACTTC

j_call: TRBJ1-5
d_call: TRBD1
v_call: TRBV20-1
clone_size: NA
cdr3_aa: CSATTDRGLRNQPQHF
cdr3_nt: TGCAGTGCTACTACAGACAGGGGGCTGAGGAATCAGCCCCAGCATTTT

j_call: TRBJ2-3
d_call: NA
v_call: TRBV7-9
clone_size: few
cdr3_aa: CASSPTGTGGPRGTDTQYF
cdr3_nt: TGTGCCAGCAGCCCCACCGGGACGGGGGGCCCGAGGGGCACAGATACGCAGTATTTT

j_call: TRBJ1-1
d_call: NA
v_call: TRBV6-5
clone_size: few
cdr3_aa: CASNPFWGTEAFF
cdr3_nt: TGTGCCAGCAACCCTTTCTGGGGCACTGAAGCTTTCTTT

j_call: TRBJ2-6
d_call: NA
v_call: TRBV7-2
clone_size: few
cdr3_aa: CASSFGDGRISSGANVLTF
cdr3_nt: TGTGCCAGCAGCTTCGGGGATGGGAGAATCAGCTCTGGGGCCAACGTCCTGACTTTC

j_call: TRBJ2-1
d_call: NA
v_call: TRBV28
clone_size: NA
cdr3_aa: CASSSPSPGNNEQFF
cdr3_nt: TGTGCCAGCAGTTCTCCATCCCCCGGGAACAATGAGCAGTTCTTC

j_call: TRBJ2-1
d_call: TRBD1
v_call: TRBV10-3
clone_size: NA
cdr3_aa: CAISGLNTGGRYNEQFF
cdr3_nt: TGTGCCATCAGTGGGCTCAATACAGGGGGTCGATACAATGAGCAGTTCTTC

j_call: TRBJ2-7
d_call: NA
v_call: TRBV6-6
clone_size: many
cdr3_aa: CASSYSRETYEQYF
cdr3_nt: TGTGCCAGCAGTTACTCGCGGGAAACCTACGAGCAGTACTTC

j_call: TRBJ2-5
d_call: TRBD1
v_call: TRBV7-2
clone_size: few
cdr3_aa: CASSPGTVWETQYF
cdr3_nt: TGTGCCAGCAGCCCCGGGACAGTCTGGGAGACCCAGTACTTC

j_call: TRBJ2-7
d_call: NA
v_call: TRBV27
clone_size: once
cdr3_aa: CATSARTAISYEQYF
cdr3_nt: TGTGCCACCTCAGCTAGGACAGCAATCTCCTACGAGCAGTACTTC

j_call: TRBJ2-7
d_call: NA
v_call: TRBV29-1
clone_size: NA
cdr3_aa: CSAAGAYEQYF
cdr3_nt: TGCAGCGCTGCAGGCGCCTACGAGCAGTACTTC

j_call: TRBJ2-3
d_call: NA
v_call: TRBV7-2
clone_size: once
cdr3_aa: CASSLDRWADTQYF
cdr3_nt: TGTGCCAGCAGCTTAGATCGCTGGGCAGATACGCAGTATTTT